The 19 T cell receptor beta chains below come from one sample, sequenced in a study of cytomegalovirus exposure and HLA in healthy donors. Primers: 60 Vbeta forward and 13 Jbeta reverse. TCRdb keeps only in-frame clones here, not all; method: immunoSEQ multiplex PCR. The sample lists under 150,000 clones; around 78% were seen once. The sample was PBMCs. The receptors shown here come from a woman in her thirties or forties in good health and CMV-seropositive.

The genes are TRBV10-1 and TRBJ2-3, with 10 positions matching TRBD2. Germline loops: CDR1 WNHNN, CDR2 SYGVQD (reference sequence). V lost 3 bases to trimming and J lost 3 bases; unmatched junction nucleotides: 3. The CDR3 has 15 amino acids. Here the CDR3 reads CASSEGLAETDTQYF. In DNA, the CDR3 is TGCGCCAGCAGTGAAGGACTAGCGGAAACAGATACGCAGTATTTT.

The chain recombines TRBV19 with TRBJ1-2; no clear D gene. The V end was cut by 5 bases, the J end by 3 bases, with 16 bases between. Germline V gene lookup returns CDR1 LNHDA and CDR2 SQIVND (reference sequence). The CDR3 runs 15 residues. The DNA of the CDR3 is TGTGCCAGTAGTTCGGAGGGATCCTTCCACTATGGCTACACCTTC. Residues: CASSSEGSFHYGYTF.

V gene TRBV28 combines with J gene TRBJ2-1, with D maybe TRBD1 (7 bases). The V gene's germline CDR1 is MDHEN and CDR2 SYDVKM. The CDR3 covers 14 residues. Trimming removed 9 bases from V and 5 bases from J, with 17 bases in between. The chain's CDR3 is CASSQSRGDNEQFF. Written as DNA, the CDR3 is TGTGCCAGTAGCCAATCCAGGGGGGACAATGAGCAGTTCTTC.

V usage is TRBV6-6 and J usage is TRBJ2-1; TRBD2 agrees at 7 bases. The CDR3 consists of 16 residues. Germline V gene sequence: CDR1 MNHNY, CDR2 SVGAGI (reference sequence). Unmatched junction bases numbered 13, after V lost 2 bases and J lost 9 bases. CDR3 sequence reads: CASSYLSGAAFTEQFF. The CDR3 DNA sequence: TGTGCCAGCAGTTACCTGAGCGGGGCCGCATTCACTGAGCAGTTCTTC.

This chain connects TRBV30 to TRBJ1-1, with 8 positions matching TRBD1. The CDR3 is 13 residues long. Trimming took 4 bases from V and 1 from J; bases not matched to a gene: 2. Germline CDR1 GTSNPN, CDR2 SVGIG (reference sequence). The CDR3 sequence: CAWTTGGNTEAFF. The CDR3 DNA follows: TGTGCCTGGACCACAGGGGGGAACACTGAAGCTTTCTTT. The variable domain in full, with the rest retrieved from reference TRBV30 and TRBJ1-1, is SQTIHQWPATLVQPVGSPLSLECTVEGTSNPNLYWYRQAAGRGLQLLFYSVGIGQISSEVPQNLSASRPQDRQFILSSKKLLLSDSGFYLCAWTTGGNTEAFFGQGTRLTVV.

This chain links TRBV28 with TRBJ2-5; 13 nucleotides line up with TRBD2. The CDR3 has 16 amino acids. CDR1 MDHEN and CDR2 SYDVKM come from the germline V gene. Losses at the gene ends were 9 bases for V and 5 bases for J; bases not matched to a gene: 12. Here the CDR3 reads CASTTGTSGVGETQYF. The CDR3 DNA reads TGTGCCAGTACTACCGGGACTAGCGGGGTAGGGGAGACCCAGTACTTC.

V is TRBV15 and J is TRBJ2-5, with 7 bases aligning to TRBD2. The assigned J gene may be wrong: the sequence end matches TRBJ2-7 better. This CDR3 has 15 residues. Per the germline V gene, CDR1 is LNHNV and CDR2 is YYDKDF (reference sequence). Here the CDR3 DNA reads TGTGCCACCAGCAGCCGCTTGGGGGGGGTCTACGAGCAGTACTTC. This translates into CATSSRLGGVYEQYF.

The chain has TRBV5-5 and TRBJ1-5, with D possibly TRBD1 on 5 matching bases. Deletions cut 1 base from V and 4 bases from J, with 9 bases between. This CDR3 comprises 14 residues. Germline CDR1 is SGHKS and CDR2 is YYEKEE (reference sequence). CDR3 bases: TGTGCCAGCAGCTTGACAGGCGGAAATCAGCCCCAGCATTTT. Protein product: CASSLTGGNQPQHF.

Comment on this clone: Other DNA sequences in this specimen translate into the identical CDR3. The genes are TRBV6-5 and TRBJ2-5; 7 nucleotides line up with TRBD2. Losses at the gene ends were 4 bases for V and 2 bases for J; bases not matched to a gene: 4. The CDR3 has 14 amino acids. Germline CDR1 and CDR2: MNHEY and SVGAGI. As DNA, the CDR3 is TGTGCCAGCAGTTCAGTTAGCGGGCAAGAGACCCAGTACTTC. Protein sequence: CASSSVSGQETQYF.

CDR3 nucleotide sequence: TGTGCCAGCAAAAGACTAGCGGGAGGTACCTACGAGCAGTACTTC. Encoded protein: CASKRLAGGTYEQYF. This chain links TRBV2 with TRBJ2-7; TRBD2 matches at 13 bases. Germline V lookup: CDR1 SNHLY, CDR2 FYNNEI. The CDR3 consists of 15 residues. The trim removed 7 bases at V and 2 bases at J, leaving 5 bases unmatched.

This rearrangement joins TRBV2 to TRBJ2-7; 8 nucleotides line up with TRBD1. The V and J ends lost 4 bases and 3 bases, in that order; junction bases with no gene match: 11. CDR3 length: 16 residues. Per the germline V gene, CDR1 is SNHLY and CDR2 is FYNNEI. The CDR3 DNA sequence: TGTGCCAGCAGTGGAAGACCCGGGACAGGTCGCTACGAGCAGTACTTC. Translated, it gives CASSGRPGTGRYEQYF.

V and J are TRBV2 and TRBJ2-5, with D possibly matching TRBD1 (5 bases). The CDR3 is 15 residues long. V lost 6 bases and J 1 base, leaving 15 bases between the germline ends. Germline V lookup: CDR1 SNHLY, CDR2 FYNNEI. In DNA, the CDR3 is TGTGCCAGCAGCCGTATGGGGCAGTTCCAAGAGACCCAGTACTTC. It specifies CASSRMGQFQETQYF.

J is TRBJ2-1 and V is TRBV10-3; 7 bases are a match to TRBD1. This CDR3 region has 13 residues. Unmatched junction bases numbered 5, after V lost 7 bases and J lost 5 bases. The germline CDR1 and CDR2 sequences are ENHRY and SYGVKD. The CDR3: CAIIRDSDNEQFF. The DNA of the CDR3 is TGTGCCATCATCCGGGACAGCGACAATGAGCAGTTCTTC.

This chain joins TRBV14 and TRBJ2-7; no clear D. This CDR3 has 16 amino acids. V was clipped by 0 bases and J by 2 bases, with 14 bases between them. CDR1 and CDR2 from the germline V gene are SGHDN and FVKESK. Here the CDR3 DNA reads TGTGCCAGCAGCCAAGAGCCCTGGGCAGGCGCCTACGAGCAGTACTTC. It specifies CASSQEPWAGAYEQYF. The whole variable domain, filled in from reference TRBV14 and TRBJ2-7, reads EAGVTQFPSHSVIEKGQTVTLRCDPISGHDNLYWYRRVMGKEIKFLLHFVKESKQDESGMPNNRFLAERTGGTYSTLKVQPAELEDSGVYFCASSQEPWAGAYEQYFGPGTRLTVT.

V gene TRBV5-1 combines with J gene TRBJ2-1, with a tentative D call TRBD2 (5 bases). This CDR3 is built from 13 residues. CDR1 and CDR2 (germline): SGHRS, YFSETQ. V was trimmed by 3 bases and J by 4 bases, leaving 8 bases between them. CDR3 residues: CASSSLAYNEQFF. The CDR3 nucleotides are TGCGCCAGCAGCTCTCTAGCTTACAATGAGCAGTTCTTC. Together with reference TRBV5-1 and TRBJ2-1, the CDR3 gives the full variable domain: KAGVTQTPRYLIKTRGQQVTLSCSPISGHRSVSWYQQTPGQGLQFLFEYFSETQRNKGNFPGRFSGRQFSNSRSEMNVSTLELGDSALYLCASSSLAYNEQFFGPGTRLTVL.

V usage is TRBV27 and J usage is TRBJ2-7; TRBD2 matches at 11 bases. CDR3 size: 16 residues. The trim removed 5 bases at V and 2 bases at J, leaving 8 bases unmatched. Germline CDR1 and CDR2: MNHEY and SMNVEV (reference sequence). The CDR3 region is CASSLHPGLAAYEQYF. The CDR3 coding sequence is TGTGCCAGCAGTCTGCATCCGGGACTAGCGGCCTACGAGCAGTACTTC.

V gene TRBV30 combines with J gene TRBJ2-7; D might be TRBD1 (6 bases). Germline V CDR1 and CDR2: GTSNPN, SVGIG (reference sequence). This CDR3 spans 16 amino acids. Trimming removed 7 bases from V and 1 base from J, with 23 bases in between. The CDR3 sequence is CASQNFQGISSYEQYF. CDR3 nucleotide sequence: TGTGCCTCCCAAAATTTCCAGGGGATAAGTTCCTACGAGCAGTACTTC.

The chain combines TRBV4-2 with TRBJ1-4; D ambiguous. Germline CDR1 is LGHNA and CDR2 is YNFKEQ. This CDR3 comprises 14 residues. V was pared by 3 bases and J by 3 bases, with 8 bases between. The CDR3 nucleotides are TGTGCCAGCAGCCAGCGGGATTCTAATGAAAAACTGTTTTTT. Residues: CASSQRDSNEKLFF.

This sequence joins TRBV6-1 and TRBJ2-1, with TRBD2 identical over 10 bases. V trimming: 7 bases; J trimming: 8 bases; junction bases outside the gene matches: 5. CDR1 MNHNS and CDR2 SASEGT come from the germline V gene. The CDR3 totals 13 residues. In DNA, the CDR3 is TGTGCCAGCAAAATAGCGGGAGGCGATGAGCAGTTCTTC. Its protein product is CASKIAGGDEQFF.